The 23 T cell receptor beta chains below come from one sample, sequenced in a study of human T cells and chemical hapten exposure. TCRdb itself ran the 5' RACE reads through MiXCR, one entry per CDR3 protein. The sample records tens of thousands of distinct CDR3 sequences, approximately 15% being singletons. Someone pulled total RNA out of unfractionated whole blood. The receptors come from a female donor in good health.

This clonotype was counted only a few times. This sequence joins TRBV5-4 and TRBJ2-7; TRBD1 agrees at 8 bases. The CDR3 spans 14 residues. Trimming cost V 4 bases and J 2 bases; bases outside gene matches: 5. The germline gives CDR1 SGHNT, CDR2 YYREEE (reference sequence). For the CDR3, the DNA is TGTGCCAGCAGCCCCGGGACAGGCCCCTACGAGCAGTACTTC. It is translated as CASSPGTGPYEQYF.

In its sample, this clonotype was seen a few times. J is TRBJ2-3 and V is TRBV4-1; D is unresolved. CDR3 length equals 17 residues. V dropped 0 bases and J dropped 2 bases, with 15 bases sitting between them. Germline V lookup: CDR1 MGHRA, CDR2 YSYEKL. CDR3 loop: CASSQDLGVRSTDTQYF. The CDR3 DNA is TGCGCCAGCAGCCAAGATCTTGGAGTCAGGTCCACAGATACGCAGTATTTT.

This clonotype occurred a few times. V and J are TRBV18 and TRBJ2-6, with D tentatively TRBD1 or TRBD2 (5 bases each). This CDR3 comprises 16 residues. The ends were cut back, 0 bases at V and 4 bases at J, with 10 bases in the middle. The V gene's germline CDR1 is KGHSH and CDR2 LQKENI. CDR3 residues: CASSPPGEFGANVLTF. CDR3 bases: TGTGCCAGCTCACCACCAGGGGAGTTCGGGGCCAACGTCCTGACTTTC.

This clonotype occurred a few times. V gene TRBV7-9 combines with J gene TRBJ1-1; D is ambiguous. Germline assignment: CDR1 SEHNR and CDR2 FQNEAQ (reference sequence). Trimming stripped 2 bases from V and 3 bases from J, with 4 bases between. CDR3 length: 12 amino acids. The CDR3 DNA sequence: TGTGCCAGCAGCTTAAAGGACACTGAAGCTTTCTTT. This encodes CASSLKDTEAFF.

This clonotype was counted only a few times. The rearrangement uses TRBV15 and TRBJ1-2; tentatively, D is TRBD1 (6 bases). There are 16 residues in the CDR3. CDR1 is LNHNV, CDR2 YYDKDF, per germline (reference sequence). V was pared by 3 bases and J by 2 bases, with 16 bases between. This CDR3 is CATSRLEDSQNYGYTF. The CDR3 nucleotides read TGTGCCACCAGCAGGCTCGAGGACAGTCAGAACTATGGCTACACCTTC.

This clonotype was seen a few times. The chain links TRBV6-5 to TRBJ1-6, with D unresolved. The germline gives CDR1 MNHEY, CDR2 SVGAGI. Trimming took 2 bases from V and 4 from J, leaving 6 bases between them. The CDR3 spans 14 residues. DNA of the CDR3: TGTGCCAGCAGTTACGACGGGTATAATTCACCCCTCCACTTT. Amino acids: CASSYDGYNSPLHF.

Only a few counts were recorded for this clonotype. The gene calls are TRBV11-2 and TRBJ2-7, with D unresolved. In germline, CDR1 is SGHAT, CDR2 FQNNGV. V lost 5 bases to trimming and J lost 3 bases, with 20 bases between them. This CDR3 is 16 amino acids long. The CDR3 loop is CASSAVAGSANYEQYF. CDR3 bases: TGTGCCAGCAGCGCCGTGGCTGGCTCCGCTAACTACGAGCAGTACTTC.

This chain joins TRBV12-3 or TRBV12-4 and TRBJ1-2; 7 bases line up with TRBD1. This CDR3 has 15 amino acids. With V trimmed by 7 bases and J by 3 bases, 11 bases remained unmatched. This CDR3 is CASTTGTAKDYGYTF. In nucleotides, the CDR3 is TGTGCCAGCACCACCGGGACAGCCAAGGACTATGGCTACACCTTC.

The CDR3 coding sequence is TGTGCCTGGAGTGTACAACCTAAACAGCCCCAGCATTTT. It codes for CAWSVQPKQPQHF. V usage is TRBV30 and J usage is TRBJ1-5; D remains ambiguous. Germline CDR1 GTSNPN, CDR2 SVGIG (reference sequence). The CDR3 has 13 amino acids. Trimming pared 0 bases from V and 7 bases from J, leaving 10 bases between.

The CDR3 nucleotides are TGTGCCAGCAGGGGCGGTGGCCAAGAGACCCAGTACTTC. It encodes CASRGGGQETQYF. The chain combines TRBV3-1 with TRBJ2-5; no clear D gene. Between the trimmed V and J ends, which lost 6 bases and 1 base, there was a span of 9 bases. The germline V gene has CDR1 LGHDT and CDR2 YNNKEL (reference sequence). The CDR3 consists of 13 residues.

This clonotype was seen more than once but under ten times. This chain links TRBV18 with TRBJ2-7; D might be TRBD1 or TRBD2, each matching 6 bases. Trimming took 4 bases from V and 5 from J, leaving 15 bases between them. The CDR3 spans 14 residues. Germline V CDR1 and CDR2: KGHSH, LQKENI. As DNA, the CDR3 is TGTGCCAGCTCACGAGCAGGGGAGGAAGACGAGCAGTACTTC. Its translation is CASSRAGEEDEQYF.

This clonotype appeared many times. V is TRBV3-1 and J is TRBJ2-7, with TRBD2 matching 9 bases. CDR3 length: 15 residues. The germline gives CDR1 LGHDT, CDR2 YNNKEL (reference sequence). J lost 0 bases, V lost 4 bases, and 4 bases had no gene match. Here the CDR3 reads CASSPLAGSSYEQYF. The DNA for the CDR3 is TGTGCCAGCAGCCCCCTAGCGGGGAGCTCCTACGAGCAGTACTTC.

This clonotype came up a few times. The chain carries TRBV7-2 and TRBJ2-2; 9 bases are a match to TRBD1. After removal of 5 bases from V and 4 bases from J, the junction contained 14 bases not matched to a gene. Germline assignment: CDR1 SGHTA and CDR2 FQGNSA. The CDR3 extends over 18 amino acids. CDR3 DNA: TGTGCCAGCAGCCCAGTAGGGGGAAACAGGGGGCGCACCGGGGAGCTGTTTTTT. Protein sequence: CASSPVGGNRGRTGELFF. The full variable domain, its missing parts supplied by reference TRBV7-2 and TRBJ2-2, is GAGVSQSPSNKVTEKGKDVELRCDPISGHTALYWYRQSLGQGLEFLIYFQGNSAPDKSGLPSDRFSAERTGGSVSTLTIQRTQQEDSAVYLCASSPVGGNRGRTGELFFGEGSRLTVL.

J is TRBJ1-5 and V is TRBV4-3; 7 bases agree with TRBD1. Trimming took 3 bases from V and 7 from J; bases not matched to a gene: 9. CDR1 and CDR2 from the germline V gene are LGHNA and YSLEER. The CDR3 has 15 amino acids. The CDR3 nucleotides read TGCGCCAGCAGCCAGGGTCACAGGGGTGGGCAGCCCCAGCATTTT. Amino acid sequence: CASSQGHRGGQPQHF.

The rearrangement uses TRBV6-5 and TRBJ2-1, with 10 nucleotides matching TRBD1. Per the germline V gene, CDR1 is MNHEY and CDR2 is SVGAGI. The CDR3 is made up of 15 amino acids. Trimming took 6 bases from V and 6 from J; bases not matched to a gene: 8. DNA of the CDR3: TGTGCCAGCAGCCTGGGACAGGGGCGTTTCAATGAGCAGTTCTTC. Amino acid sequence: CASSLGQGRFNEQFF.

V usage is TRBV2 and J usage is TRBJ1-5, with D possibly being TRBD1 (6 bases). Germline-derived CDR1 and CDR2 are SNHLY and FYNNEI. This CDR3 is 12 amino acids long. The V end was cut by 7 bases, the J end by 5 bases, with 9 bases between. The CDR3: CASTPGDQPQHF. The CDR3 DNA reads TGTGCCAGCACCCCAGGGGATCAGCCCCAGCATTTT.

This clonotype was detected a few times. The chain is built from TRBV29-1 and TRBJ2-1; D is perhaps TRBD2 (5 bases). This CDR3 is 11 amino acids long. The V gene lost 7 bases and the J gene lost 6 bases, with 10 bases spanning the gap. Germline V lookup: CDR1 SQVTM, CDR2 ANQGSEA. The CDR3 coding sequence is TGCAGCGCCGGGAACGGCAATGAGCAGTTCTTC. This gives the protein CSAGNGNEQFF.

The CDR3 protein is CAWRGAASNYGYTF. The CDR3 nucleotides are TGTGCCTGGAGGGGCGCGGCATCTAACTATGGCTACACCTTC. The rearrangement links TRBV30 to TRBJ1-2; D is unresolved. The CDR3 covers 14 residues. Germline V gene sequence: CDR1 GTSNPN, CDR2 SVGIG (reference sequence). Trimming cost V 3 bases and J 0 bases, with 11 bases left between them.

Only a few counts were recorded for this clonotype. The chain combines TRBV6-1 with TRBJ1-1; D is unresolved. CDR3 length: 16 amino acids. Germline V gene lookup returns CDR1 MNHNS and CDR2 SASEGT. V lost 2 bases and J 1 base, leaving 14 bases between the germline ends. CDR3 DNA: TGTGCCAGCAGTGAAAAAGGTAGTCGAGAGAACACTGAAGCTTTCTTT. It codes for CASSEKGSRENTEAFF.

There are a few counts of this clonotype. This chain connects TRBV20-1 to TRBJ2-4; D is undetermined. CDR3 length equals 16 residues. Germline V gene data show CDR1 as DFQATT and CDR2 as SNEGSKA (reference sequence). With 2 bases removed from V and 1 base from J, the gap between germline ends came to 15 bases. The CDR3 region has the DNA TGCAGTGCTAGACCTGACCATATCGCGGCCAAAAACATTCAGTACTTC. Its translation is CSARPDHIAAKNIQYF.

CDR3 loop: CASSQDFRGTEAFF. The CDR3 DNA is TGTGCCAGCAGCCAAGATTTCAGGGGGACTGAAGCTTTCTTT. The chain joins TRBV3-1 to TRBJ1-1; 7 bases map to TRBD1. This CDR3 contains 14 residues. With 0 bases clipped from V and 5 bases from J, the junction kept 3 bases outside the gene matches. Germline V gives CDR1 LGHDT, CDR2 YNNKEL (reference sequence). Drawing the rest from reference TRBV3-1 and TRBJ1-1, the complete variable domain is DTAVSQTPKYLVTQMGNDKSIKCEQNLGHDTMYWYKQDSKKFLKIMFSYNNKELIINETVPNRFSPKSPDKAHLNLHINSLELGDSAVYFCASSQDFRGTEAFFGQGTRLTVV.

This clonotype was seen repeatedly, ten times or more. This chain links TRBV20-1 with TRBJ1-5; TRBD1 agrees at 7 bases. The V and J ends lost 5 bases and 8 bases, in that order; junction bases with no gene match: 18. Germline CDR1 and CDR2: DFQATT and SNEGSKA (reference sequence). CDR3 length: 16 residues. DNA of the CDR3: TGCAGTGCTCCTAGTCAGGCAGGGGGGTTCACGAAGCCCCAGCATTTT. Amino acids: CSAPSQAGGFTKPQHF.

This clonotype came up many times. The J gene is TRBJ1-2, the V gene TRBV4-3; D gene unclear. The V and J ends lost 4 bases and 5 bases respectively, with 11 bases between them. The germline gives CDR1 LGHNA, CDR2 YSLEER. The CDR3 contains 13 residues. This CDR3 is CASSPRAEYGYTF. The CDR3 DNA reads TGCGCCAGCAGCCCGCGAGCAGAATATGGCTACACCTTC.